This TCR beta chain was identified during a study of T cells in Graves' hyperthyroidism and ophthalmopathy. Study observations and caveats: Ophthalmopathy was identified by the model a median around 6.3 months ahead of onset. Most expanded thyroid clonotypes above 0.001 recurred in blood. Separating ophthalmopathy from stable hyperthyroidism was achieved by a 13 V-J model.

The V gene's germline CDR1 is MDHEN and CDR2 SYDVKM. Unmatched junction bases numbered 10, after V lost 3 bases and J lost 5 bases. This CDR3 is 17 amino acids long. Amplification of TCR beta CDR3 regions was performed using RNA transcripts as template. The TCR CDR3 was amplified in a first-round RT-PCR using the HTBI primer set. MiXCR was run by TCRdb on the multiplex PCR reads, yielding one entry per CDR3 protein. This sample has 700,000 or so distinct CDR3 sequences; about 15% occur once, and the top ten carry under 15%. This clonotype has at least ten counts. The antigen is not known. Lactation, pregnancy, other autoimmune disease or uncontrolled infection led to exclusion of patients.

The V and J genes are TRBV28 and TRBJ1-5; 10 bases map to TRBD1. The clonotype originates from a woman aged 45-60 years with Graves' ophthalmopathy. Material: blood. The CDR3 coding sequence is TGTGCCAGCAGTTTCCCTCCACCCGGGACAGGGGATCAGCCCCAGCATTTT. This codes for CASSFPPPGTGDQPQHF.